This passage covers 9 T cell receptor beta chains from one sample sequenced in a study of identical twins. Each CDR3 protein is one row after TCRdb ran MiXCR on the 5' RACE reads. The sample holds about 720,000 distinct CDR3 sequences; about 20% are singletons and the top ten take around 12%. The same sample was also used in a study of T cells expressing NK-cell markers.

Source material: PBMCs. The receptors derive from a woman aged 18-35 years in good health.

This clonotype was seen only a few times. The chain has TRBV7-8 and TRBJ1-6; D remains ambiguous. Germline CDR1 is SGHVS and CDR2 is FQNEAQ. CDR3 length equals 13 residues. The V gene lost 5 bases and the J gene lost 3 bases, with 5 bases spanning the gap. CDR3 DNA sequence: TGTGCCAGCAGCGCCATCTATAATTCACCCCTCCACTTT. Amino acids: CASSAIYNSPLHF.

The V gene is TRBV6-4, the J gene TRBJ2-1, with 10 bases that match TRBD2. This CDR3 is 17 amino acids long. V trimming: 0 bases; J trimming: 5 bases; junction bases outside the gene matches: 7. Germline V gene lookup returns CDR1 MRHNA and CDR2 SNTAGT. Here the CDR3 DNA reads TGTGCCAGCAGTGACTCCCGGCTAGCGGGGGACCACAATGAGCAGTTCTTC. It encodes CASSDSRLAGDHNEQFF.

The chain is built from TRBV27 and TRBJ2-7; 7 bases align to TRBD1. The CDR3 spans 12 residues. The junction had 5 bases not matched to a gene; V was cut back by 6 bases and J by 6 bases. Germline V lookup: CDR1 MNHEY, CDR2 SMNVEV (reference sequence). CDR3: CASSPTGLEQYF. As DNA, the CDR3 is TGTGCCAGCAGCCCGACAGGGCTCGAGCAGTACTTC.

The sample holds one count of this clonotype. The rearrangement joins TRBV20-1 to TRBJ2-1; D possibly corresponds to TRBD2 (5 bases). The V and J ends lost 0 bases and 12 bases respectively, with 21 bases between them. Germline V gene lookup returns CDR1 DFQATT and CDR2 SNEGSKA (reference sequence). This CDR3 has 15 residues. The CDR3 DNA reads TGCAGTGCTAGAGATTCCCACCTAGCCCACTCAGGGCAGTTCTTC. Translated: CSARDSHLAHSGQFF.

The chain carries TRBV5-1 and TRBJ1-2, with unresolved D. Germline V lookup: CDR1 SGHRS, CDR2 YFSETQ. The CDR3 is made up of 13 amino acids. Deletions cut 0 bases from V and 6 bases from J, with 9 bases between. The CDR3 loop reads CASSLAEQDGYTF. The CDR3, as DNA: TGCGCCAGCAGCTTGGCCGAACAAGATGGCTACACCTTC.

This clonotype was counted once. This chain joins TRBV11-2 and TRBJ2-2; D is undetermined. The CDR3 consists of 14 residues. V shed 1 base and J shed 7 bases, with 10 bases lying between them. Germline lookup yields CDR1 SGHAT and CDR2 FQNNGV. CDR3 DNA: TGTGCCAGCAGCTTAGCGGGCGAGAACGGGGAGCTGTTTTTT. It yields the protein CASSLAGENGELFF. Based on the CDR3 plus reference TRBV11-2 and TRBJ2-2, the full variable domain is EAGVAQSPRYKIIEKRQSVAFWCNPISGHATLYWYQQILGQGPKLLIQFQNNGVVDDSQLPKDRFSAERLKGVDSTLKIQPAKLEDSAVYLCASSLAGENGELFFGEGSRLTVL.

The V call is TRBV6-5, the J call TRBJ1-3; maybe TRBD1 (5 bases). Germline V gene data show CDR1 as MNHEY and CDR2 as SVGAGI. Between the trimmed V and J ends, which lost 0 bases and 3 bases, there was a span of 9 bases. This CDR3 is built from 15 residues. The CDR3 sequence: CASSYSGGYGNTIYF. The CDR3 DNA sequence: TGTGCCAGCAGTTACTCCGGGGGATATGGAAACACCATATATTTT.

This clonotype came up a few times. The chain joins TRBV7-2 to TRBJ2-7, with 8 bases fitting TRBD2. J was trimmed by 2 bases and V by 2 bases; bases with no gene match: 5. Looked up from germline, CDR1 is SGHTA and CDR2 is FQGNSA. The CDR3 is made up of 15 amino acids. In nucleotides, the CDR3 is TGTGCCAGCAGCTTAACGGCGGGAGGCGCCTACGAGCAGTACTTC. Translated: CASSLTAGGAYEQYF.

This clonotype has a handful of counts. J is TRBJ2-5 and V is TRBV5-1; D is uncertain. The CDR3 spans 11 residues. Germline CDR1 reads SGHRS; CDR2 reads YFSETQ. The V end was cut by 10 bases, the J end by 4 bases, with 11 bases between. CDR3 nucleotides: TGCGCCTCCACGGGCGCAGAGACCCAGTACTTC. It translates to CASTGAETQYF.